A single sample is the source of the 6 T cell receptor beta chains below, sequenced in a study of T cells in Graves' hyperthyroidism and ophthalmopathy. Template material for amplifying TCR beta CDR3 regions consisted of RNA transcripts. HTBI primers were the set used in a first-round RT-PCR of the TCR CDR3. Each CDR3 protein gets one entry after TCRdb re-called the multiplex PCR reads with MiXCR. The sample shows around 500,000 distinct CDR3 sequences, roughly 15% of them seen only once. The sequenced sample was blood. These receptors were obtained from a woman aged 30 to 39 with Graves' ophthalmopathy.

V and J are TRBV6-9 and TRBJ1-6; tentatively, D is TRBD1 (6 bases). The V end lost 4 bases, the J end lost 4 bases, and 8 bases lay between the germline ends. This CDR3 is built from 14 residues. CDR1 is MNHGY, CDR2 SVAAGI, per germline. Here the CDR3 DNA reads TGTGCCAGCAGTTGGACAGCATATAATTCACCCCTCCACTTT. Translating it yields CASSWTAYNSPLHF.

This clonotype was seen repeatedly, ten times or more. The chain couples TRBV12-5 to TRBJ1-1; perhaps TRBD1 as D (5 bases). Germline lookup yields CDR1 LGHNT and CDR2 FRNRAP. Trimming left V 1 base short and J 3 bases short, with 9 bases between. This CDR3 is 14 amino acids long. Written as DNA, the CDR3 is TGTGCTAGTGGTTTGGGGGTAGGGGACACTGAAGCTTTCTTT. It yields the protein CASGLGVGDTEAFF.

This clonotype has only a few counts. This chain uses TRBV9 with TRBJ1-5, with no clear D. Trimming took 3 bases from V and 7 from J, leaving 17 bases between them. Per germline, CDR1 SGDLS and CDR2 YYNGEE. The CDR3 has 15 amino acids. CDR3 residues: CASSAGLSVGQPQHF. In DNA form, the CDR3 reads TGTGCCAGCAGCGCCGGACTTTCAGTAGGGCAGCCCCAGCATTTT. Drawing the rest from reference TRBV9 and TRBJ1-5, the complete variable domain is DSGVTQTPKHLITATGQRVTLRCSPRSGDLSVYWYQQSLDQGLQFLIQYYNGEERAKGNILERFSAQQFPDLHSELNLSSLELGDSALYFCASSAGLSVGQPQHFGDGTRLSIL.

The rearrangement links TRBV12-3 or TRBV12-4 to TRBJ2-7; D uncertain. Trimming took 3 bases from V and 3 from J, leaving 6 bases between them. This CDR3 spans 12 amino acids. The CDR3 protein is CASSFDFYEQYF. For the CDR3, the DNA is TGTGCCAGCAGTTTTGACTTCTACGAGCAGTACTTC.

This clonotype showed up many times. This chain uses TRBV7-9 with TRBJ2-4, with TRBD1 matching 9 bases. The CDR3 sequence is 16 residues long. The V gene end was trimmed by 1 base and the J gene end by 7 bases; junction bases not matched to a gene: 8. Germline V lookup: CDR1 SEHNR, CDR2 FQNEAQ (reference sequence). For the CDR3, the DNA is TGTGCCAGCAGCTTAGGAGCCGGGACAGGGAGGAACATTCAGTACTTC. Its translation: CASSLGAGTGRNIQYF.

This clonotype was detected ten times or more. The V call is TRBV28, the J call TRBJ1-6; D possibly corresponds to TRBD1 (5 bases). The V end lost 2 bases, the J end lost 7 bases, and 9 bases lay between the germline ends. CDR3 length: 14 residues. Germline lookup yields CDR1 MDHEN and CDR2 SYDVKM. For the CDR3, the DNA is TGTGCCAGCAGTTTACCCGGGGGGAATTCACCCCTCCACTTT. Amino acid sequence: CASSLPGGNSPLHF.